This T cell receptor beta chain appears in the sequencing data of a study of blood T cell repertoires in COVID-19. Background on the study: Both acute and convalescent COVID-19 samples were obtained from the United States, Italy and Spain.

Germline-derived CDR1 and CDR2 are SGHDT and YYEEEE. The CDR3 covers 15 residues. With V trimmed by 1 base and J by 4 bases, 6 bases remained unmatched. Authors' processing steps: From reference gene primer amplification, estimates of nucleated cell counts were derived. Libraries were prepared by immunoSEQ multiplex PCR; TCRdb keeps only in-frame clonotypes and omits some of them. For V, J and clone size, that table is used; D and trimming come from the DNA. The sample lists roughly 45,000 clones; around four fifths were seen once. This chain uses TRBV5-6 with TRBJ2-5; 8 bases fit TRBD2. The sample was peripheral blood. The clonotype was recovered from a man aged 45-60 years with active COVID-19. CDR3 in amino acids: CASSLQGLVSETQYF. CDR3 sequence (DNA): TGTGCCAGCAGCTTGCAGGGACTAGTGTCAGAGACCCAGTACTTC.